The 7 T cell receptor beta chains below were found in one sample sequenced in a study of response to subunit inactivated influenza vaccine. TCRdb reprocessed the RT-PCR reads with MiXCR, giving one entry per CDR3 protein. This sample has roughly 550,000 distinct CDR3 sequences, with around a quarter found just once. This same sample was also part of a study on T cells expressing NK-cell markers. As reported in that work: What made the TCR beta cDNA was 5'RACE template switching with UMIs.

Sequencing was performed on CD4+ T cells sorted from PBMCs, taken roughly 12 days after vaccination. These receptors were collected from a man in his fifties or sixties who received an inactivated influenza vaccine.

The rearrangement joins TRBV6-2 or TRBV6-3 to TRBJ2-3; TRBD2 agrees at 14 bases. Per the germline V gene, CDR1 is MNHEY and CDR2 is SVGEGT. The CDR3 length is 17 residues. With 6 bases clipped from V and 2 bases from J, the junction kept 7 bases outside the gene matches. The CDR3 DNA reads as TGTGCCAGCAGGGGGACTAGCGGGAGATGGGTCACAGATACGCAGTATTTT. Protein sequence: CASRGTSGRWVTDTQYF.

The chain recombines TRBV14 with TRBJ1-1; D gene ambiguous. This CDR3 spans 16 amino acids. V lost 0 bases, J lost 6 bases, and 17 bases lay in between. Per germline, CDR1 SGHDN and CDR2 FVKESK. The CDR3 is CASSQDTIGIYAEAFF. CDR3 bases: TGTGCCAGCAGCCAAGATACGATCGGTATTTACGCTGAAGCTTTCTTT.

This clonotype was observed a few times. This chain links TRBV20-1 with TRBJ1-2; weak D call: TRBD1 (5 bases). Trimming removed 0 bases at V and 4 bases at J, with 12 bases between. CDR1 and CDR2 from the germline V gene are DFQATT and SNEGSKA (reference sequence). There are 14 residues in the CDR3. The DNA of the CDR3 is TGCAGTGCTAGAGATAGGGACTGGGCCTATGGCTACACCTTC. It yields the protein CSARDRDWAYGYTF.

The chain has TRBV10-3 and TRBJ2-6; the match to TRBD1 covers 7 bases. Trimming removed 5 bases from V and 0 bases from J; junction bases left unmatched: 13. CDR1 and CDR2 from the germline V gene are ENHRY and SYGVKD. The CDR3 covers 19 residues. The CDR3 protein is CAISKTPGQRFSGANVLTF. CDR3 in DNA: TGTGCCATCAGTAAAACCCCGGGACAGAGATTCTCTGGGGCCAACGTCCTGACTTTC.

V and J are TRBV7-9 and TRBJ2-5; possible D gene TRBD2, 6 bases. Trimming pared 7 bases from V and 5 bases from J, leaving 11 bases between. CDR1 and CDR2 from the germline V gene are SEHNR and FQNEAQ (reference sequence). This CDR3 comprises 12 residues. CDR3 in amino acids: CASTPSVETQYF. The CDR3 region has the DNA TGTGCCAGCACACCTAGCGTTGAGACCCAGTACTTC. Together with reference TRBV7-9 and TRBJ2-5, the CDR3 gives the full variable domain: DTGVSQNPRHKITKRGQNVTFRCDPISEHNRLYWYRQTLGQGPEFLTYFQNEAQLEKSRLLSDRFSAERPKGSFSTLEIQRTEQGDSAMYLCASTPSVETQYFGPGTRLLVL.

CDR3 coding DNA: TGTGCCAGCAGCCCCCGGTACACAGATACGCAGTATTTT. This gives the protein CASSPRYTDTQYF. The V and J genes are TRBV7-2 and TRBJ2-3; unclear D gene. The germline V and J ends were trimmed by 5 bases and 2 bases, with 8 bases remaining between them. This CDR3 has 13 residues. Germline values: CDR1 SGHTA, CDR2 FQGNSA. The full variable domain, its missing parts supplied by reference TRBV7-2 and TRBJ2-3, is GAGVSQSPSNKVTEKGKDVELRCDPISGHTALYWYRQSLGQGLEFLIYFQGNSAPDKSGLPSDRFSAERTGGSVSTLTIQRTQQEDSAVYLCASSPRYTDTQYFGPGTRLTVL.

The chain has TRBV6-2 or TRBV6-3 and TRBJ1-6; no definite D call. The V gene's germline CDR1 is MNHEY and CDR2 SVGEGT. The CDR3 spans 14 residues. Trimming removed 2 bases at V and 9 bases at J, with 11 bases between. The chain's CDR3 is CASSYTGTSSPLHF. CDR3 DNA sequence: TGTGCCAGCAGTTACACCGGTACGAGTTCACCCCTCCACTTT.